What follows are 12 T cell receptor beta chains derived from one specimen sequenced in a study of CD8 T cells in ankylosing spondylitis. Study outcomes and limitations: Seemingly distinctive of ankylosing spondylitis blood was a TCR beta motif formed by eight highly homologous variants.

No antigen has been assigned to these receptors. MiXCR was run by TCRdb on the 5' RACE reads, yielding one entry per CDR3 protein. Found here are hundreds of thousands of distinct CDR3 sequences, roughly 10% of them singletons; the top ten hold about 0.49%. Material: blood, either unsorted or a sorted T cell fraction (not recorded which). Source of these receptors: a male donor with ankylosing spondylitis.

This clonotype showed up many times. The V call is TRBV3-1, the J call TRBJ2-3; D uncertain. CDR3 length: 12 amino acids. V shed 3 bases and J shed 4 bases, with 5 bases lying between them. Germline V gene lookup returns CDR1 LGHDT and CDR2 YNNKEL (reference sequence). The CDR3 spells CASSHVPDTQYF. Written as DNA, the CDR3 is TGTGCCAGCAGCCACGTCCCAGATACGCAGTATTTT.

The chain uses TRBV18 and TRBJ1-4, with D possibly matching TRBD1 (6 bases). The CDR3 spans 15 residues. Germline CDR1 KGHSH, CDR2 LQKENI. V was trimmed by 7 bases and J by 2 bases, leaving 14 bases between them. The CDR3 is CASLAGAATNEKLFF. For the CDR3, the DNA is TGTGCCAGCTTAGCAGGGGCAGCTACTAATGAAAAACTGTTTTTT. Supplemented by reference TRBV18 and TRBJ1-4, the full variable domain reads NAGVMQNPRHLVRRRGQEARLRCSPMKGHSHVYWYRQLPEEGLKFMVYLQKENIIDESGMPKERFSAEFPKEGPSILRIQQVVRGDSAAYFCASLAGAATNEKLFFGSGTQLSVL.

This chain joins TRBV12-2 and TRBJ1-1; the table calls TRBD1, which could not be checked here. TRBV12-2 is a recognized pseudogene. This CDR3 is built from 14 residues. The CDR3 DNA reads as TGTGCAAGTCGCTCCACCTTCCGGACAGCCGAAGCTTTCTTT. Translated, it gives CASRSTFRTAEAFF.

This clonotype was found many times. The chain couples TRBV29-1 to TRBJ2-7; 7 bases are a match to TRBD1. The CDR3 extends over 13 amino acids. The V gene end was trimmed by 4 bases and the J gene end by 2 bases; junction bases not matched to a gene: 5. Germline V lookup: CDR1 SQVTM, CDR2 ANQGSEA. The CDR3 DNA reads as TGCAGCGTTGGAGGGGGCAGGACCTACGAGCAGTACTTC. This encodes CSVGGGRTYEQYF.

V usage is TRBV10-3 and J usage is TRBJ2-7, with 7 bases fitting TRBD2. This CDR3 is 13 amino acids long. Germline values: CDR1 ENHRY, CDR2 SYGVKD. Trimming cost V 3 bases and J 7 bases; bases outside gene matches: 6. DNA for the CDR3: TGTGCCATCAGTGACCCCGCCGGGAGGGAGCAGTACTTC. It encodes CAISDPAGREQYF.

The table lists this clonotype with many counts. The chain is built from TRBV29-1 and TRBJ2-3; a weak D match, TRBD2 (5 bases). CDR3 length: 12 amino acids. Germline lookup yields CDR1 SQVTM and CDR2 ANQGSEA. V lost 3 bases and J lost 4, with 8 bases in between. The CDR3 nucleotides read TGCAGCGTTGACGGGGTTGCAGATACGCAGTATTTT. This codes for CSVDGVADTQYF.

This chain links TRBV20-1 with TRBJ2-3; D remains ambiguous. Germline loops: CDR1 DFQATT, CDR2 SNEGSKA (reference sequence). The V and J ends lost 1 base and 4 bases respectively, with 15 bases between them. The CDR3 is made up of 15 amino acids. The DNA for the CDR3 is TGCAGTGCTAGAGCAACGGGTTACGGCGCAGATACGCAGTATTTT. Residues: CSARATGYGADTQYF.

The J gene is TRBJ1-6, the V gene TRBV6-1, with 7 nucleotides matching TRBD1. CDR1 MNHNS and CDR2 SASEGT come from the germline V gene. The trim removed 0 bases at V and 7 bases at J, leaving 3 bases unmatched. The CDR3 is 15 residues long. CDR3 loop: CASSEAGRGNSPLHF. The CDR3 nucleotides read TGTGCCAGCAGTGAAGCCGGCAGGGGGAATTCACCCCTCCACTTT.

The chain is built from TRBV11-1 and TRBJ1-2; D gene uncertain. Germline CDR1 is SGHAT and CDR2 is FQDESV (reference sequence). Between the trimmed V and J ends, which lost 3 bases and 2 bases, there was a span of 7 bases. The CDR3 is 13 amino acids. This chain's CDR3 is CASSFRENYGYTF. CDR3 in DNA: TGTGCCAGCAGCTTCCGTGAGAACTATGGCTACACCTTC.

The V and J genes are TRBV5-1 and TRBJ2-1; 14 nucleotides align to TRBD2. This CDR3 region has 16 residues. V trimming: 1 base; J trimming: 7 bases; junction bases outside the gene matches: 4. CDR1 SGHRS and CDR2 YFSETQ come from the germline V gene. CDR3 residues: CASSLPTSGRDNEQFF. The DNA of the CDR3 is TGCGCCAGCAGCTTGCCGACTAGCGGGAGGGATAATGAGCAGTTCTTC.

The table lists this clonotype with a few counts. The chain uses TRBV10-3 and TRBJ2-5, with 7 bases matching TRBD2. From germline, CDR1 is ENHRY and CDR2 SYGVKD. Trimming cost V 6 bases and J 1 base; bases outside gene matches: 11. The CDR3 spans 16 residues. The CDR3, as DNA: TGTGCCATCAGACCTACGGGACTAACCAGCCAAGAGACCCAGTACTTC. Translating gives CAIRPTGLTSQETQYF.

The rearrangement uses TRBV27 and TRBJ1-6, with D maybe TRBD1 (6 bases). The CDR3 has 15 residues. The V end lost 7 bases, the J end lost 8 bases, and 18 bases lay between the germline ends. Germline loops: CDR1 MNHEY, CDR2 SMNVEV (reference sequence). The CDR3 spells CASTLGVRGDSPLHF. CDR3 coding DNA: TGTGCCAGCACCCTCGGGGTCAGGGGAGATTCACCCCTCCACTTT.